Each of the 31 T cell receptor beta chains below was sequenced from the same sample in a study of CXCR3-negative and CXCR3-positive naive CD8 T cells. General study points: Hydrophobicity of TRB CDR3s was greater in CXCR3-positive naive cells than in CXCR3-negative naive cells.

Their specific antigens are unknown. UMI-tagged TRB cDNA libraries were built via 5' RACE. TCRdb re-analyzed the 5' RACE reads; it lists each CDR3 protein once, without DNA. This listing includes 120,000 to 150,000 distinct CDR3 sequences. The sequenced sample consisted of naive CXCR3+ CD8+ T cells from blood. The subset was: CD45RO-CCR7+CD27+CD95- naive CD8+ T cells expressing CXCR3 (TNR3+). The source is a human donor in good health. Some clones in this sample may be carry-over from other donors' samples.

V is TRBV5-1 and J is TRBJ2-7. CDR3 size: 12 residues. From germline, CDR1 is SGHRS and CDR2 YFSETQ. This chain's CDR3 is CASMDDSYEQYF.

The rearrangement joins TRBV6-6 to TRBJ2-1; no DNA is available, so the TRBD1 call from TCRdb remains unchecked. The germline V gene has CDR1 MNHNY and CDR2 SVGAGI (reference sequence). There are 14 residues in the CDR3. CDR3 sequence: CASSYSTGGDEQFF.

The V gene is TRBV6-2 or TRBV6-3, the J gene TRBJ2-5; without DNA, the TCRdb call of TRBD1 cannot be checked. This CDR3 comprises 19 residues. Germline CDR1 and CDR2: MNHEY and SVGEGT. Here the CDR3 reads CASSYATGNSAKYQETQYF.

The chain combines TRBV29-1 with TRBJ2-3; no DNA is available, so the TRBD1 call from TCRdb remains unchecked. CDR3 size: 14 residues. Germline values: CDR1 SQVTM, CDR2 ANQGSEA. The CDR3 sequence: CSVELGGYTDTQYF.

The chain carries TRBV5-6 and TRBJ2-7; TCRdb's D call, TRBD1, is unchecked because there is no DNA. Per germline, CDR1 SGHDT and CDR2 YYEEEE. The CDR3 has 12 amino acids. The CDR3 protein is CASSGGTEEQYF. Full variable domain (remainder filled in from reference TRBV5-6 and TRBJ2-7): DAGVTQSPTHLIKTRGQQVTLRCSPKSGHDTVSWYQQALGQGPQFIFQYYEEEERQRGNFPDRFSGHQFPNYSSELNVNALLLGDSALYLCASSGGTEEQYFGPGTRLTVT.

V gene TRBV27 combines with J gene TRBJ2-7; TCRdb lists TRBD2, though no DNA is available to test this call. The CDR3 sequence is 12 residues long. Germline values: CDR1 MNHEY, CDR2 SMNVEV (reference sequence). The CDR3 region is CASSGLATEQYF.

The chain combines TRBV6-5 with TRBJ2-3; as DNA is missing, the TRBD2 call by TCRdb cannot be tested. Per the germline V gene, CDR1 is MNHEY and CDR2 is SVGAGI. CDR3 length: 14 residues. The CDR3 reads CASKGLADTDTQYF.

This rearrangement joins TRBV27 to TRBJ1-2. CDR1 MNHEY and CDR2 SMNVEV come from the germline V gene (reference sequence). The CDR3 totals 15 residues. CDR3 protein: CARYSGISKSYGYTF.

The chain couples TRBV5-1 to TRBJ2-2. The CDR3 consists of 15 residues. Per the germline V gene, CDR1 is SGHRS and CDR2 is YFSETQ. The CDR3 here is CASSLAPSNTGELFF.

This chain's CDR3 is CATSREGDGSYEQYF. The chain uses TRBV15 and TRBJ2-7; no DNA is available, so the TRBD1 call from TCRdb remains unchecked. This CDR3 comprises 15 residues. Looked up from germline, CDR1 is LNHNV and CDR2 is YYDKDF (reference sequence). The full variable domain, completed using reference TRBV15 and TRBJ2-7, is DAMVIQNPRYQVTQFGKPVTLSCSQTLNHNVMYWYQQKSSQAPKLLFHYYDKDFNNEADTPDNFQSRRPNTSFCFLDIRSPGLGDTAMYLCATSREGDGSYEQYFGPGTRLTVT.

V is TRBV7-9 and J is TRBJ2-7. The length of the CDR3 is 12 residues. Per the germline V gene, CDR1 is SEHNR and CDR2 is FQNEAQ (reference sequence). The CDR3 loop reads CASSEATYEQYF.

The genes are TRBV7-9 and TRBJ1-1; TCRdb designates TRBD1, a call that cannot be tested without DNA. The CDR3 contains 14 residues. Germline-derived CDR1 and CDR2 are SEHNR and FQNEAQ (reference sequence). The CDR3 loop reads CASSPTPRDTEAFF.

This chain uses TRBV7-9 with TRBJ2-1; TCRdb outputs TRBD1, but without DNA this stays unchecked. Germline-derived CDR1 and CDR2 are SEHNR and FQNEAQ (reference sequence). The CDR3 is 14 amino acids. The CDR3 region is CASRRGQGYNEQFF. The full variable domain, completed using reference TRBV7-9 and TRBJ2-1, is DTGVSQNPRHKITKRGQNVTFRCDPISEHNRLYWYRQTLGQGPEFLTYFQNEAQLEKSRLLSDRFSAERPKGSFSTLEIQRTEQGDSAMYLCASRRGQGYNEQFFGPGTRLTVL.

This chain joins TRBV7-9 and TRBJ1-1; TCRdb gives TRBD1 as the D gene, but with no DNA this cannot be confirmed. CDR3 size: 13 residues. The germline V gene has CDR1 SEHNR and CDR2 FQNEAQ (reference sequence). CDR3 protein: CASSPGQYTEAFF.

This sequence joins TRBV5-6 and TRBJ2-1; TCRdb selects TRBD1, and the lack of DNA leaves this call unchecked. Germline CDR1 and CDR2: SGHDT and YYEEEE. This CDR3 region has 15 residues. The CDR3 loop reads CASSFDRDPSNEQFF.

This chain links TRBV19 with TRBJ2-1. Looked up from germline, CDR1 is LNHDA and CDR2 is SQIVND (reference sequence). CDR3 length equals 13 residues. CDR3 loop: CASSGGLLNEQFF.

This chain links TRBV5-4 with TRBJ2-2; the D call of TRBD1 rests on TCRdb alone, since no DNA is present to check it. The CDR3 runs to 13 residues. Per the germline V gene, CDR1 is SGHNT and CDR2 is YYREEE (reference sequence). This CDR3 reads CAAGGQGTGELFF.

The chain combines TRBV7-9 with TRBJ2-1; the TCRdb call, TRBD1, lacks DNA for checking. The CDR3 runs to 15 residues. CDR1 is SEHNR and CDR2 is FQNEAQ in the germline V gene (reference sequence). CDR3 amino acids: CASSRSVTGINEQFF.

The chain carries TRBV6-2 or TRBV6-3 and TRBJ1-5; TCRdb returns TRBD1, unconfirmable since there is no DNA. CDR1 and CDR2 (germline): MNHEY, SVGEGT. CDR3 size: 18 residues. CDR3 in amino acids: CASSYDPRPGNEYQPQHF.

The J gene is TRBJ2-7, the V gene TRBV20-1; there is no DNA to check the TCRdb D call of TRBD1. Per the germline V gene, CDR1 is DFQATT and CDR2 is SNEGSKA (reference sequence). This CDR3 is 13 amino acids long. CDR3: CSADRGTSYEQYF.

The V call is TRBV12-3 or TRBV12-4, the J call TRBJ2-3; TCRdb outputs TRBD2, but without DNA this stays unchecked. The CDR3 covers 21 residues. The CDR3 loop is CASSLAHRTAVNRASKDTQYF.

J is TRBJ2-7 and V is TRBV25-1; with no DNA, the TCRdb D assignment of TRBD1 cannot be verified. This CDR3 region has 13 residues. Germline loops: CDR1 MGHDK, CDR2 SYGVNS. The CDR3 sequence: CASSVLTGTEQYF.

The V gene is TRBV7-9, the J gene TRBJ2-7; lacking DNA, the TRBD2 call made by TCRdb goes unchecked. The germline CDR1 and CDR2 sequences are SEHNR and FQNEAQ (reference sequence). The CDR3 consists of 14 residues. The CDR3 region is CASSQRDEPYEQYF.

The chain recombines TRBV7-2 with TRBJ1-1; the TCRdb D gene call, TRBD1, has no DNA to confirm it. Germline V gene data show CDR1 as SGHTA and CDR2 as FQGNSA. CDR3 length: 16 amino acids. CDR3 residues: CASSLERYTGITEAFF.

This chain uses TRBV20-1 with TRBJ1-1; no DNA is available, so the TRBD1 call from TCRdb remains unchecked. Germline-derived CDR1 and CDR2 are DFQATT and SNEGSKA (reference sequence). This CDR3 is built from 14 residues. The chain's CDR3 is CSARGTGGPREAFF.

V and J are TRBV7-8 and TRBJ2-7; TCRdb reports TRBD2, a call that lacks DNA to check it against. The CDR3 length is 20 residues. Per the germline V gene, CDR1 is SGHVS and CDR2 is FQNEAQ. This CDR3 reads CASSLADSGAVVGALGEQYF. Full variable domain (remainder filled in from reference TRBV7-8 and TRBJ2-7): GAGVSQSPRYKVAKRGQDVALRCDPISGHVSLFWYQQALGQGPEFLTYFQNEAQLDKSGLPSDRFFAERPEGSVSTLKIQRTQQEDSAVYLCASSLADSGAVVGALGEQYFGPGTRLTVT.

The chain has TRBV6-5 and TRBJ2-1; TCRdb's D gene call, TRBD1, goes unchecked for lack of DNA. The CDR3 loop spans 15 amino acids. The V gene's germline CDR1 is MNHEY and CDR2 SVGAGI. The CDR3 sequence: CASSYRQGAYNEQFF.

This CDR3 reads CSARDISTYEQYF. The chain uses TRBV20-1 and TRBJ2-7; no DNA is available, so the TRBD1 call from TCRdb remains unchecked. Germline V gene lookup returns CDR1 DFQATT and CDR2 SNEGSKA (reference sequence). This CDR3 region has 13 residues.

The chain joins TRBV28 to TRBJ2-1; TCRdb's assignment of TRBD2 cannot be checked, as there is no DNA. This CDR3 contains 16 residues. Germline V gives CDR1 MDHEN, CDR2 SYDVKM. The CDR3 is CASSLSAGGPYNEQFF.

This chain joins TRBV12-3 or TRBV12-4 and TRBJ2-7. The CDR3 is 12 residues long. CDR3 protein: CASSRHSYEQYF.

The gene calls are TRBV6-5 and TRBJ1-1; TCRdb picks TRBD1, but there is no DNA to check that call. The CDR3 consists of 13 residues. Germline V lookup: CDR1 MNHEY, CDR2 SVGAGI. The CDR3: CASSLTEDTEAFF.